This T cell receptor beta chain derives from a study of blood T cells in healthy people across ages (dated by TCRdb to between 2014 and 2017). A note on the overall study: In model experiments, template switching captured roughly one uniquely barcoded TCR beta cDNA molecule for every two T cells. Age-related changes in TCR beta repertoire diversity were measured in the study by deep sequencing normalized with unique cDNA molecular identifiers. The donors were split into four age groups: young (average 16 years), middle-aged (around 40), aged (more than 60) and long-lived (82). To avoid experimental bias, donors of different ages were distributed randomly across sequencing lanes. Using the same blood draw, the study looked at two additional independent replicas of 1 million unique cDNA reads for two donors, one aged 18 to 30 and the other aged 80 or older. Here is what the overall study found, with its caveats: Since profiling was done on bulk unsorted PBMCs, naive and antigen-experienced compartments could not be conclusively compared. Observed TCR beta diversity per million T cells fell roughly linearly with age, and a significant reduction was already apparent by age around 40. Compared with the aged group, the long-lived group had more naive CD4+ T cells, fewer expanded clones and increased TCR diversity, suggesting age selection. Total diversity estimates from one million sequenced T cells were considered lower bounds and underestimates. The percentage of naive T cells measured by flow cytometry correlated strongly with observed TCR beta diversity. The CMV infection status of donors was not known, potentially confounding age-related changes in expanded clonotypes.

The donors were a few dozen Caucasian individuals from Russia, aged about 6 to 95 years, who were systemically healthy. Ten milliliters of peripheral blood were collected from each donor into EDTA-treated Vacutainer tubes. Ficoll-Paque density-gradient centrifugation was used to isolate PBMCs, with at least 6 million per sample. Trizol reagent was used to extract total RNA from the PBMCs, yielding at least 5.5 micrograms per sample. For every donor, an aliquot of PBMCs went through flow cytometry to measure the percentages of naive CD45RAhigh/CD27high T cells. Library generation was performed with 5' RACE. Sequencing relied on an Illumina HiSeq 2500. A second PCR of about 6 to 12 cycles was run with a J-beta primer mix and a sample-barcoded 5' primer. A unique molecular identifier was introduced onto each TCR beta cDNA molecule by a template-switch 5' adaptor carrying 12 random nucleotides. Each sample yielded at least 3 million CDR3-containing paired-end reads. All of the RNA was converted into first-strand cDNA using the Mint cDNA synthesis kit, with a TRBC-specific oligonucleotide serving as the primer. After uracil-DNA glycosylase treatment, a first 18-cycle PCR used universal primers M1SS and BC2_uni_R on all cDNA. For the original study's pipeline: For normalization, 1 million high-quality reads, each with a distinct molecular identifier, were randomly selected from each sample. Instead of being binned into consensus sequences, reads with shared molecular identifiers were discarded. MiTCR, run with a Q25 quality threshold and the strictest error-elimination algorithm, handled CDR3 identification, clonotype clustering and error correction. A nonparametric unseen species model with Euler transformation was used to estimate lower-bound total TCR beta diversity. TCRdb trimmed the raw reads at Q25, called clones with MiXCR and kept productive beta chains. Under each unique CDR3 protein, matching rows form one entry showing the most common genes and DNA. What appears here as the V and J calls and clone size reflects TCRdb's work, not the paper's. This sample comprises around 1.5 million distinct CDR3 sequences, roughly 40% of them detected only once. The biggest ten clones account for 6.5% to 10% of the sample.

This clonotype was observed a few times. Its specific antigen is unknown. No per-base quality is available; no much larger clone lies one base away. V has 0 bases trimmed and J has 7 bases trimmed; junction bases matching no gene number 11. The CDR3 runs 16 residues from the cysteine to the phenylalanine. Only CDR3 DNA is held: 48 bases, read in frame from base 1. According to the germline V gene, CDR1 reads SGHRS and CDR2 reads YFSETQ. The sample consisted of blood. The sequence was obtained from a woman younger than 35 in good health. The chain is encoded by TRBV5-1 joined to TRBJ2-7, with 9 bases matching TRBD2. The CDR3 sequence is CASSLGSGGLYNEQYF. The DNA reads TGCGCCAGCAGCTTGGGTAGCGGGGGACTCTACAATGAGCAGTACTTC.